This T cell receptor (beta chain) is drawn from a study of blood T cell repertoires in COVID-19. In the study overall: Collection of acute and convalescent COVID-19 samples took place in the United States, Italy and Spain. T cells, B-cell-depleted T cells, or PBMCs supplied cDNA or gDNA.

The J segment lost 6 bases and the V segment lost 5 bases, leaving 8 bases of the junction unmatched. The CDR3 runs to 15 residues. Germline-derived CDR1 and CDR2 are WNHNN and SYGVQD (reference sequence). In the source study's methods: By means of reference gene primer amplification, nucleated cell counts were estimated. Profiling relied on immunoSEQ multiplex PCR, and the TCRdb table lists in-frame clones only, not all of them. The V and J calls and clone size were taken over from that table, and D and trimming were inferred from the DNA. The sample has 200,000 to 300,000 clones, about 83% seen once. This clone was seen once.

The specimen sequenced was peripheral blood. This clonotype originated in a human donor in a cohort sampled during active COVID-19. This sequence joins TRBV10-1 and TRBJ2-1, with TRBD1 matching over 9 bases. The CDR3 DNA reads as TGCGCCAGCAGTCCACCGGGACAGGGCGGCAATGAGCAGTTCTTC. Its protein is CASSPPGQGGNEQFF.